Shown below are 14 T cell receptor beta chains from a single sample sequenced in a study of Graves' ophthalmopathy and Graves' hyperthyroidism (dated by TCRdb to 2017 to 2018). The sample was run on an Illumina HiSeq 2000. For repertoire sequencing, the TCR beta CDR3 regions were amplified from RNA transcripts. A first-round RT-PCR used HTBI primers with the Qiagen OneStep RT-PCR kit, followed by a second-round multiplex PCR, size selection and purification. In TCRdb, the public reads were trimmed at Q25 with fastp and aligned with MiXCR, with productive beta chains retained. Every entry covers one CDR3 protein and lists the most common genes and DNA from its rows. This sample lists some 240,000 distinct CDR3 sequences; around 42% were detected once. The ten largest clones represent around half of the sample. Material: peripheral blood. The receptors were gathered from an adult man with Graves' ophthalmopathy.

This clonotype was seen many times. The chain employs TRBV10-3 and TRBJ2-7, with 9 bases fitting TRBD1. CDR1 is ENHRY, CDR2 SYGVKD, per germline. V lost 6 bases and J lost 4; bases outside the gene matches: 4. The CDR3 has 13 amino acids. Written as DNA, the CDR3 is TGTGCCATCAGGGGGGACAGGGAGTACGAGCAGTACTTC. Protein product: CAIRGDREYEQYF.

This clonotype was observed a few times. The chain is built from TRBV12-3 or TRBV12-4 and TRBJ1-6; D is uncertain. The CDR3 is made up of 12 amino acids. V gave up 6 bases and J gave up 9 bases, with 9 bases separating them. CDR3 protein: CASSFEVSPLHF. The CDR3 DNA reads as TGTGCCAGCAGCTTTGAGGTTTCACCCCTCCACTTT.

V is TRBV7-8 and J is TRBJ2-2; D ambiguous. V dropped 7 bases and J dropped 0 bases, with 6 bases sitting between them. CDR3 length equals 13 residues. Germline assignment: CDR1 SGHVS and CDR2 FQNEAQ. CDR3 in DNA: TGTGCCAGCATGATCCCGAACACCGGGGAGCTGTTTTTT. The encoded protein is CASMIPNTGELFF.

This clonotype has at least ten counts. The rearrangement uses TRBV7-2 and TRBJ2-2; D uncertain. The CDR3 runs to 15 residues. The germline CDR1 and CDR2 sequences are SGHTA and FQGNSA. The V end lost 5 bases, the J end lost 0 bases, and 10 bases lay between the germline ends. CDR3 sequence: CASSPYYTNTGELFF. The CDR3 bases are TGTGCCAGCAGCCCATATTACACGAACACCGGGGAGCTGTTTTTT.

This clonotype was counted only a few times. The CDR3 protein is CASSFYQIGQGGDGYTF. The CDR3, as DNA: TGCGCCAGCAGCTTTTATCAGATCGGACAGGGAGGTGATGGCTACACCTTC. The chain joins TRBV5-1 to TRBJ1-2; 8 bases are a match to TRBD1. With 2 bases clipped from V and 6 bases from J, the junction kept 15 bases outside the gene matches. Germline V lookup: CDR1 SGHRS, CDR2 YFSETQ. The CDR3 runs 17 residues.

The J gene is TRBJ2-6, the V gene TRBV5-1; a weak D match, TRBD2 (5 bases). The CDR3 is made up of 15 amino acids. The germline V and J ends were trimmed by 3 bases and 7 bases, with 14 bases remaining between them. Germline V gene sequence: CDR1 SGHRS, CDR2 YFSETQ. The CDR3 loop reads CASSSLAGGANVLTF. DNA for the CDR3: TGCGCCAGCAGCTCGCTAGCCGGTGGAGCCAACGTCCTGACTTTC.

This clonotype was seen once. V gene TRBV7-9 combines with J gene TRBJ2-7, with D maybe TRBD2 (6 bases). There are 16 residues in the CDR3. Trimming removed 5 bases at V and 5 bases at J, with 22 bases between. Germline CDR1 reads SEHNR; CDR2 reads FQNEAQ (reference sequence). In DNA form, the CDR3 reads TGTGCCAGCAGCATAGAGATAGCGGTACCGTTGGACGAGCAGTACTTC. Translated: CASSIEIAVPLDEQYF.

The chain joins TRBV10-2 to TRBJ1-3, with no clear D. CDR3 length: 12 amino acids. The V and J ends lost 4 bases and 7 bases respectively, with 8 bases between them. Germline V gene sequence: CDR1 WSHSY, CDR2 SAAADI. The CDR3 sequence: CASSGLKNTIYF. CDR3 coding DNA: TGCGCCAGCAGTGGCCTAAAGAACACCATATATTTT.

This clonotype was seen many times. CDR3 bases: TGCAGCGTTGAAAGGCAGGGGGCGTACCAAGAGACCCAGTACTTC. As protein: CSVERQGAYQETQYF. The V and J genes are TRBV29-1 and TRBJ2-5, with 8 bases fitting TRBD1. The CDR3 has 15 residues. The germline CDR1 and CDR2 sequences are SQVTM and ANQGSEA. After removal of 2 bases from V and 0 bases from J, the junction contained 5 bases not matched to a gene.

This chain joins TRBV7-6 and TRBJ1-1; weak D call: TRBD1 (5 bases). Germline assignment: CDR1 SGHVS and CDR2 FNYEAQ. The CDR3 covers 13 residues. Between the trimmed V and J ends, which lost 3 bases and 1 base, there was a span of 6 bases. CDR3 in DNA: TGTGCCAGCAGCTTCAGGGAGAACACTGAAGCTTTCTTT. It codes for CASSFRENTEAFF.

The rearrangement joins TRBV12-3 or TRBV12-4 to TRBJ2-7, with D possibly being TRBD2 (6 bases). This CDR3 comprises 13 residues. Trimming stripped 6 bases from V and 3 bases from J, with 12 bases between. The CDR3 DNA reads as TGTGCCAGCAGCCCCCTTAGCGGCTACGAGCAGTACTTC. Its translation is CASSPLSGYEQYF.

The sample holds many counts of this clonotype. A junction end diverges from the germline sequence, so it may reflect a read error. V and J are TRBV7-7 and TRBJ2-5; weak D call: TRBD2 (5 bases). The CDR3 runs 13 residues. CDR1 SSHAT and CDR2 FNYEAQ come from the germline V gene (reference sequence). CDR3 in amino acids: CASSLAMGETQYF. The CDR3 nucleotides are TGTGCTAGCAGCTTAGCGATGGGAGAGACCCAGTACTTC. Combining the CDR3 with reference TRBV7-7 and TRBJ2-5 gives the whole variable domain GAGVSQSPRYKVTKRGQDVTLRCDPISSHATLYWYQQALGQGPEFLTYFNYEAQPDKSGLPSDRFSAERPEGSISTLTIQRTEQRDSAMYRCASSLAMGETQYFGPGTRLLVL.

V is TRBV5-1 and J is TRBJ2-7, with a weak D call TRBD2 (6 bases). V lost 5 bases to trimming and J lost 0 bases, with 12 bases between them. The CDR3 loop spans 14 amino acids. Germline V gene lookup returns CDR1 SGHRS and CDR2 YFSETQ. This chain's CDR3 is CASSPGGASYEQYF. The CDR3 nucleotides are TGCGCCAGCAGTCCCGGGGGAGCCTCCTACGAGCAGTACTTC.

There are a few counts of this clonotype. The rearrangement joins TRBV12-3 or TRBV12-4 to TRBJ2-7, with TRBD1 identical over 9 bases. V was pared by 5 bases and J by 3 bases, with 11 bases of the junction left unmatched. The CDR3 is 16 residues long. In nucleotides, the CDR3 is TGTGCCAGCAGTCCTACGTCACAGGGGGCCGTCTACGAGCAGTACTTC. Protein: CASSPTSQGAVYEQYF.